A single T cell receptor (beta chain) is shown here with its context. Sequencing of TCR beta was undertaken in CD8+ and CD4+ T cells derived from blood. The TEMRA cells underwent FACS enrichment, while the CD8+ and CD4+ T cells underwent negative isolation. Unmatched junction bases numbered 8, after V lost 5 bases and J lost 1 base. The CDR3 covers 16 residues. Germline CDR1 MNHEY, CDR2 SMNVEV (reference sequence). Random hexamers served to reverse transcribe roughly 0.5 to 1 ug RNA. A multiplex approach, immunoSEQ multiplex PCR, amplified TCR beta CDR3 across 54 Vbeta and 13 Jbeta. MiXCR, applied by TCRdb to the immunoSEQ multiplex PCR reads, yields one record per CDR3 protein. The sample carries some 120,000 distinct CDR3 sequences, around nine tenths recorded once. The data belong to a study of CD8 T cells in Susac syndrome.

This TCR came from a human donor in good health. The V call is TRBV27, the J call TRBJ2-7; 10 bases are shared with TRBD2. The sample consisted of CD4+ T cells from PBMCs. The CDR3: CASSLGLAGASYEQYF. CDR3 DNA sequence: TGTGCCAGCAGTCTGGGGCTAGCGGGAGCATCCTACGAGCAGTACTTC.